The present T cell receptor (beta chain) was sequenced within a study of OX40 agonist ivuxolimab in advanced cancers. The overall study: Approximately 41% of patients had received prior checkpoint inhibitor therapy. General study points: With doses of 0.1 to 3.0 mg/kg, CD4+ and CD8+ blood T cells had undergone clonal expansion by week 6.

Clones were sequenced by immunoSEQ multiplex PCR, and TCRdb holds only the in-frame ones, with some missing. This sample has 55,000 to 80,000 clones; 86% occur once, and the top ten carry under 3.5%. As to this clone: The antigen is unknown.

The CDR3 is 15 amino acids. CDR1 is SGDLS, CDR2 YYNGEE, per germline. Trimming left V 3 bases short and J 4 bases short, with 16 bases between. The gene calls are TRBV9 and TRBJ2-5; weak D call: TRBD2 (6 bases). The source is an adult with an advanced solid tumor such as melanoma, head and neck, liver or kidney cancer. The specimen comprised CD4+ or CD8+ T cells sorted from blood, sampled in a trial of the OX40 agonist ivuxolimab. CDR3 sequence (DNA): TGTGCCAGCAGCGCGGTGGGGACTGTCGGAGAGACCCAGTACTTC. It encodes CASSAVGTVGETQYF.